These 14 T cell receptor beta chains originate from one sample sequenced in a study of cytomegalovirus exposure and HLA in healthy donors. PCR involved 60 Vbeta and 13 Jbeta primers. Assay used: immunoSEQ multiplex PCR; TCRdb lists only in-frame clones, some missing. The table records around 220,000 clones, 60% to 80% of them present only once. Sequencing was done on a sample of PBMCs. Source of these receptors: a woman aged 25 to 45 in good health and CMV-seronegative.

This clone was seen just once. V usage is TRBV11-3 and J usage is TRBJ2-1; tentative D call: TRBD2 (6 bases). V lost 7 bases and J lost 8, with 24 bases in between. Germline V gene sequence: CDR1 SGHNT, CDR2 YENEEA. The CDR3 runs 16 residues. The CDR3: CASNGPSSPPGDEQFF. CDR3 in DNA: TGTGCCAGCAACGGTCCTAGTTCCCCTCCGGGGGATGAGCAGTTCTTC.

The chain carries TRBV5-6 and TRBJ2-2; D possibly corresponds to TRBD2 (5 bases). The CDR3 loop spans 12 amino acids. Germline V gives CDR1 SGHDT, CDR2 YYEEEE. V was shortened by 4 bases and J by 6 bases, with 7 bases between the two germline ends. The CDR3 DNA reads as TGTGCCAGCAGCCCCGGGGCCGGGGAGCTGTTTTTT. Translating gives CASSPGAGELFF.

This clone has more than one count but fewer than ten. V and J are TRBV2 and TRBJ1-1; a weak D match, TRBD1 (5 bases). Germline assignment: CDR1 SNHLY and CDR2 FYNNEI. This CDR3 is 13 amino acids long. Trimming cost V 6 bases and J 4 bases, with 12 bases left between them. The CDR3 bases are TGTGCCAGCAGACAGGACGTCGGCACTGAAGCTTTCTTT. This sequence encodes CASRQDVGTEAFF. Together with reference TRBV2 and TRBJ1-1, the CDR3 gives the full variable domain: EPEVTQTPSHQVTQMGQEVILRCVPISNHLYFYWYRQILGQKVEFLVSFYNNEISEKSEIFDDQFSVERPDGSNFTLKIRSTKLEDSAMYFCASRQDVGTEAFFGQGTRLTVV.

This clone was picked up one time. For the CDR3, the DNA is TGTGCCAGCAGCTTAGTTGGGGGGTCTGGAACTGAAGCTTTCTTT. Protein sequence: CASSLVGGSGTEAFF. V is TRBV7-2 and J is TRBJ1-1; tentative D call: TRBD1 (5 bases). The CDR3 is 15 residues long. The germline V gene encodes CDR1 SGHTA and CDR2 FQGNSA. V was clipped by 1 base and J by 5 bases, with 14 bases between them.

The genes are TRBV5-1 and TRBJ1-1; TRBD1 might be the D (5 bases). This CDR3 is built from 15 residues. Germline assignment: CDR1 SGHRS and CDR2 YFSETQ. V was pared by 4 bases and J by 1 base, with 14 bases between. The CDR3 DNA sequence: TGCGCCAGCAGCCTGCGGGACCCCCAGAACACTGAAGCTTTCTTT. This encodes CASSLRDPQNTEAFF.

Details on this clone: At one boundary the junction diverges from the germline segment, which might be a read error. V gene TRBV7-8 combines with J gene TRBJ1-6, with 9 bases lining up with TRBD1. Germline V gives CDR1 SGHVS, CDR2 FQNEAQ. CDR3 length equals 17 residues. DNA of the CDR3: TGTGTCAGCAGCTTATTGGCGACAGGGGGTTCAGTTAGGGACCTCCACTTT. It is translated as CVSSLLATGGSVRDLHF. The variable domain in full, completed from reference TRBV7-8 and TRBJ1-6, reads GAGVSQSPRYKVAKRGQDVALRCDPISGHVSLFWYQQALGQGPEFLTYFQNEAQLDKSGLPSDRFFAERPEGSVSTLKIQRTQQEDSAVYLCVSSLLATGGSVRDLHFGNGTRLTVT.

The rearrangement links TRBV6-5 to TRBJ1-2; TRBD1 aligns across 8 bases. CDR1 is MNHEY, CDR2 SVGAGI, per germline. Trimming removed 5 bases from V and 7 bases from J; junction bases left unmatched: 6. The CDR3 is 13 amino acids. The DNA of the CDR3 is TGTGCCAGCAGTGACCGGACAGGGTCTGGCTACACCTTC. Translated: CASSDRTGSGYTF.

The chain employs TRBV9 and TRBJ2-1, with D possibly being TRBD1 (6 bases). The germline V and J ends were trimmed by 0 bases and 10 bases, with 8 bases remaining between them. The CDR3 spans 12 residues. Germline CDR1 SGDLS, CDR2 YYNGEE. CDR3 in amino acids: CASSVGQDEQFF. DNA of the CDR3: TGTGCCAGCAGCGTAGGACAGGACGAGCAGTTCTTC.

The rearrangement links TRBV6-1 to TRBJ1-2; weak D call: TRBD1 (5 bases). CDR1 MNHNS and CDR2 SASEGT come from the germline V gene. V was trimmed by 5 bases and J by 0 bases, leaving 13 bases between them. The CDR3 totals 15 residues. The CDR3 is CASSPVGRANYGYTF. The CDR3, as DNA: TGTGCCAGCAGTCCCGTAGGCAGGGCTAACTATGGCTACACCTTC.

The chain carries TRBV5-6 and TRBJ2-1, with D tentatively TRBD2 (5 bases). Germline loops: CDR1 SGHDT, CDR2 YYEEEE. This CDR3 contains 13 residues. V lost 4 bases to trimming and J lost 5 bases, with 10 bases between them. The CDR3 protein is CASSNGLNNEQFF. For the CDR3, the DNA is TGTGCCAGCAGCAATGGACTCAACAATGAGCAGTTCTTC.

V is TRBV9 and J is TRBJ2-1; 7 nucleotides agree with TRBD2. J was trimmed by 5 bases and V by 2 bases; bases with no gene match: 10. Germline CDR1 and CDR2: SGDLS and YYNGEE. This CDR3 contains 16 residues. The CDR3 here is CASSVGYAGVDNEQFF. CDR3 bases: TGTGCCAGCAGCGTGGGGTATGCGGGAGTAGACAATGAGCAGTTCTTC. Using reference TRBV9 and TRBJ2-1 for the parts outside the CDR3, the full variable domain is DSGVTQTPKHLITATGQRVTLRCSPRSGDLSVYWYQQSLDQGLQFLIQYYNGEERAKGNILERFSAQQFPDLHSELNLSSLELGDSALYFCASSVGYAGVDNEQFFGPGTRLTVL.

This chain connects TRBV7-2 to TRBJ2-3; 9 bases map to TRBD2. The junction had 8 bases not matched to a gene; V was cut back by 5 bases and J by 5 bases. Looked up from germline, CDR1 is SGHTA and CDR2 is FQGNSA. CDR3 length: 15 residues. The CDR3 sequence: CASSRPGLAIDTQYF. The CDR3 DNA reads as TGTGCCAGCAGCCGACCCGGACTAGCGATAGATACGCAGTATTTT. Combining the CDR3 with reference TRBV7-2 and TRBJ2-3 gives the whole variable domain GAGVSQSPSNKVTEKGKDVELRCDPISGHTALYWYRQSLGQGLEFLIYFQGNSAPDKSGLPSDRFSAERTGGSVSTLTIQRTQQEDSAVYLCASSRPGLAIDTQYFGPGTRLTVL.

This chain uses TRBV19 with TRBJ2-7; 8 positions match TRBD1. The CDR3 has 13 amino acids. The V gene's germline CDR1 is LNHDA and CDR2 SQIVND (reference sequence). Trimming at V came to 5 bases and at J to 5 bases, leaving 5 bases not matched to a gene. The CDR3 region is CASSVGTGNEQYF. CDR3 sequence (DNA): TGTGCCAGTAGTGTAGGGACAGGCAACGAGCAGTACTTC.

This chain uses TRBV27 with TRBJ1-1, with 7 bases fitting TRBD1. This CDR3 is built from 12 residues. Looked up from germline, CDR1 is MNHEY and CDR2 is SMNVEV (reference sequence). The V gene end was trimmed by 5 bases and the J gene end by 7 bases; junction bases not matched to a gene: 4. The CDR3 loop reads CASSATGIEAFF. The CDR3 bases are TGTGCCAGCAGTGCGACAGGGATTGAAGCTTTCTTT.